The 9 T cell receptor beta chains presented below share a single source sample, sequenced in a study of T cell responses to AZD1222 COVID-19 vaccine. Here immunoSEQ multiplex PCR was the method, and the copy in TCRdb shows in-frame clones only, minus some. The table lists over 90,000 clones, around 82% of them singletons. Sequenced here: peripheral blood, sampled on day 0 of AZD1222 vaccination. The receptors were sampled from an adult in good health.

This clone was seen more than once but under ten times. V is TRBV21-1 and J is TRBJ1-1; the table's D call TRBD1 went unverified against the DNA. TRBV21-1 is a pseudogene. CDR3 length: 22 amino acids. The DNA for the CDR3 is TGTGCCAGCAGCAAAGCAGAGACAGGGGCACTCCAGGCGATAGGGGTTCACACTGAAGCTTTCTTT. This encodes CASSKAETGALQAIGVHTEAFF.

The gene calls are TRBV19 and TRBJ2-2; D may be TRBD1 (5 bases). The CDR3 is 15 amino acids. V was trimmed by 6 bases and J by 2 bases, leaving 13 bases between them. In germline, CDR1 is LNHDA, CDR2 SQIVND (reference sequence). The CDR3 sequence: CASRPGSANTGELFF. DNA of the CDR3: TGTGCCAGTAGACCAGGGTCAGCAAACACCGGGGAGCTGTTTTTT.

The genes are TRBV6-2 or TRBV6-3 and TRBJ2-2; TRBD2 matches at 9 bases. The CDR3 has 14 amino acids. V dropped 5 bases and J dropped 3; count of bases not matched to a gene: 1. Looked up from germline, CDR1 is MNHEY and CDR2 is SVGEGT. As DNA, the CDR3 is TGTGCCAGCAGTCGACTAGCGGACACCGGGGAGCTGTTTTTT. It codes for CASSRLADTGELFF.

The chain couples TRBV11-2 to TRBJ2-5; the D is unclear. Germline V lookup: CDR1 SGHAT, CDR2 FQNNGV. V lost 1 base and J 1 base, leaving 10 bases between the germline ends. The CDR3 sequence is 15 residues long. CDR3 amino acids: CASSLGMGSQETQYF. CDR3 DNA sequence: TGTGCCAGCAGCTTAGGTATGGGCAGCCAAGAGACCCAGTACTTC.

The chain combines TRBV7-3 with TRBJ2-3, with D perhaps TRBD2 (6 bases). The CDR3 spans 16 residues. The germline V gene encodes CDR1 SGHTA and CDR2 FQGTGA. Trimming took 5 bases from V and 0 from J, leaving 15 bases between them. This chain's CDR3 is CASSATGGGSTDTQYF. The CDR3, as DNA: TGTGCCAGCAGCGCAACCGGAGGAGGGAGCACAGATACGCAGTATTTT.

This chain uses TRBV19 with TRBJ1-1; 7 bases line up with TRBD1. Unmatched junction bases numbered 7, after V lost 7 bases and J lost 5 bases. The germline gives CDR1 LNHDA, CDR2 SQIVND (reference sequence). CDR3 length: 13 residues. CDR3 nucleotide sequence: TGTGCCAGTAAGAAACAGGGGAGAACTGAAGCTTTCTTT. The encoded protein is CASKKQGRTEAFF.

This chain connects TRBV7-8 to TRBJ1-2; no reliable D call. The CDR3 is 15 residues long. Germline values: CDR1 SGHVS, CDR2 FQNEAQ. V dropped 5 bases and J dropped 2 bases, with 15 bases sitting between them. The CDR3 spells CASSPRVPGNYGYTF. In DNA form, the CDR3 reads TGTGCCAGCAGCCCTAGAGTTCCAGGAAACTATGGCTACACCTTC.

On this clone: One end of the junction does not line up with germline, which may come from a read error. This chain joins TRBV3-1 (or the pseudogene TRBV3-2) and TRBJ2-1; 8 bases map to TRBD2. CDR1 is LGHDT, CDR2 YNNKEL, per germline (reference sequence). The CDR3 loop spans 13 amino acids. The CDR3 DNA reads as TGTGCCAGCAGCCAAGGAGGGACTAGTTCGTGCCTCTTC. This gives the protein CASSQGGTSSCLF.

The chain is built from TRBV6-1 and TRBJ2-7, with D maybe TRBD1 (6 bases). The V and J ends lost 0 bases and 3 bases respectively, with 12 bases between them. CDR3 length: 15 amino acids. Germline V gene lookup returns CDR1 MNHNS and CDR2 SASEGT. The CDR3 here is CASSEAHGQRYEQYV. CDR3 nucleotide sequence: TGTGCCAGCAGTGAAGCACACGGACAGCGCTACGAGCAGTACGTC.